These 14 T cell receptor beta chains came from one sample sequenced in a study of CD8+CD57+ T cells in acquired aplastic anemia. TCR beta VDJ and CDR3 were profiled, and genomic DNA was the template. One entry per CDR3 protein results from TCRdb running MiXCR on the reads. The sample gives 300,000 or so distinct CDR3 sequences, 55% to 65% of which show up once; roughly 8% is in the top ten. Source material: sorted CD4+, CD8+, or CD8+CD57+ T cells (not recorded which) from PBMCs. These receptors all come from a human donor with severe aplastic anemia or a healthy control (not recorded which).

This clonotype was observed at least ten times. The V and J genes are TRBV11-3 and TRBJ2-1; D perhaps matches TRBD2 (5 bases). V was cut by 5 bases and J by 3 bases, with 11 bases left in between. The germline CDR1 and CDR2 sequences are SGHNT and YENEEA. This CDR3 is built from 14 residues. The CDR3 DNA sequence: TGTGCCAGCAGCCCAGGACTGGACTACAATGAGCAGTTCTTC. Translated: CASSPGLDYNEQFF.

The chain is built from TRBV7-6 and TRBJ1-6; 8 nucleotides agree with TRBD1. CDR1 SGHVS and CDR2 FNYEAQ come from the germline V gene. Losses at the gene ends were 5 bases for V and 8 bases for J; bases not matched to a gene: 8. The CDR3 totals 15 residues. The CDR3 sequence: CASSIGQGADSPLHF. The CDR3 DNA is TGTGCCAGCAGCATCGGTCAGGGGGCGGATTCACCCCTCCACTTT.

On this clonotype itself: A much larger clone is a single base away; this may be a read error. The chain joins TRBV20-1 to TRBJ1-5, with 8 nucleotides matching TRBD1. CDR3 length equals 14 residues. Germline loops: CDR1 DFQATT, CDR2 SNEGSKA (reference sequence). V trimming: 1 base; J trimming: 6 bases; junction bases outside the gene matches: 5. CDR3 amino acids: CSARGWTGSQPQHF. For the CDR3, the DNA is TGCAGTGCTAGAGGTTGGACAGGGAGTCAGCCCCAGCATTTT.

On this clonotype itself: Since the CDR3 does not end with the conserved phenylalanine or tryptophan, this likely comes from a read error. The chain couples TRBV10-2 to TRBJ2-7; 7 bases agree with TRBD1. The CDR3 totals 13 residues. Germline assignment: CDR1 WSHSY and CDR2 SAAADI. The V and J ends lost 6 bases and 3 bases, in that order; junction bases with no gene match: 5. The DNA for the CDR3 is TGCGCCAGCAGATCGGGACAGAACTACGAGCAGTACTTG. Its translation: CASRSGQNYEQYL.

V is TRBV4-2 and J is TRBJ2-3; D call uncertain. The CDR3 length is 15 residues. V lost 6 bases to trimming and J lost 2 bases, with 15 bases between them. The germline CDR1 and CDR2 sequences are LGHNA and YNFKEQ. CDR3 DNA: TGTGCCAGCAGGAAGATGAGCCTCCCCACAGATACGCAGTATTTT. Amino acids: CASRKMSLPTDTQYF.

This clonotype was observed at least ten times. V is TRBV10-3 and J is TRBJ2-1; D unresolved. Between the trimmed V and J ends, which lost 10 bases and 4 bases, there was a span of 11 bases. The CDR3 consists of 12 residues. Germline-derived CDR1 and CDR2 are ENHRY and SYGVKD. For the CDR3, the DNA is TGTGCCACCCGATCCGAGTACAATGAGCAGTTCTTC. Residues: CATRSEYNEQFF.

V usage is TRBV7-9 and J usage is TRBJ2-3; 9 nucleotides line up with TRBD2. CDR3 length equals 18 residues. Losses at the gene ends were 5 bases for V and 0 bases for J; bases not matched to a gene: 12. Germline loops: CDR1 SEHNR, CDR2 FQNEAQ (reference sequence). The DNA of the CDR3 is TGTGCCAGCAGCCCCAATGGGCTAGCGGGAACTAGCACAGATACGCAGTATTTT. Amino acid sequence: CASSPNGLAGTSTDTQYF.

CDR3 residues: CSALLAGWPGTDTQYF. CDR3 sequence (DNA): TGCAGTGCTTTACTTGCGGGGTGGCCTGGCACAGATACGCAGTATTTT. J is TRBJ2-3 and V is TRBV20-1, with D maybe TRBD2 (6 bases). Germline V gene data show CDR1 as DFQATT and CDR2 as SNEGSKA (reference sequence). V was cut by 5 bases and J by 1 base, with 19 bases left in between. This CDR3 has 16 amino acids.

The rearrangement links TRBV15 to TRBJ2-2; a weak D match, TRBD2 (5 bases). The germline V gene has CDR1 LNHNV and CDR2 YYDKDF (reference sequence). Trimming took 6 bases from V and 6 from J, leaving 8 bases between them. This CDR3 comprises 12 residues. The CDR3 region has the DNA TGTGCCACCAGGGAGGTGGCCGGGGAGCTGTTTTTT. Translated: CATREVAGELFF.

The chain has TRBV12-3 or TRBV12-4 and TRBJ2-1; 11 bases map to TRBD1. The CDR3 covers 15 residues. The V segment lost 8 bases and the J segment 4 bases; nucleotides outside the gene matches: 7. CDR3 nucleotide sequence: TGTGCCAGCCCGGGACAGGGGGATGTTTACAATGAGCAGTTCTTC. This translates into CASPGQGDVYNEQFF.

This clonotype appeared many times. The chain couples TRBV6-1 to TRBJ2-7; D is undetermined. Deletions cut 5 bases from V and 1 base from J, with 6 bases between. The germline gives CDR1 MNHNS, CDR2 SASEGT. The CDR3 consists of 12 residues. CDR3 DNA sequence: TGTGCCAGCAGTCCGACATCCTACGAGCAGTACTTC. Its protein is CASSPTSYEQYF.

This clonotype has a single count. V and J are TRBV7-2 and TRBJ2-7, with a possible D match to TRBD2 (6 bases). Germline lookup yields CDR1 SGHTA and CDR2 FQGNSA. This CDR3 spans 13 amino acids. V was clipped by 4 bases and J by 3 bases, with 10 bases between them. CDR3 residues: CASSWRGNYEQYF. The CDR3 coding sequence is TGTGCCAGCAGCTGGAGGGGCAACTACGAGCAGTACTTC.

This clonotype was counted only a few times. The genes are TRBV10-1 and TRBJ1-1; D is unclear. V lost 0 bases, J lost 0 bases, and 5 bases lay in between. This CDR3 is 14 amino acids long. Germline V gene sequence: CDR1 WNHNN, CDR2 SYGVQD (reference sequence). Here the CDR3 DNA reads TGCGCCAGCAGTGAGTCGGGGATGAACACTGAAGCTTTCTTT. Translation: CASSESGMNTEAFF.

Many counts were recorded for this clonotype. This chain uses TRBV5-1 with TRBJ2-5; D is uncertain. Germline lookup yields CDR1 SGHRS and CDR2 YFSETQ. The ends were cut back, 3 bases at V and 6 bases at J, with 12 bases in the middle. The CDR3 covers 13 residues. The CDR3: CASSSGPEKTQYF. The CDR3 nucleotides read TGCGCCAGCAGCTCCGGACCCGAGAAGACCCAGTACTTC.